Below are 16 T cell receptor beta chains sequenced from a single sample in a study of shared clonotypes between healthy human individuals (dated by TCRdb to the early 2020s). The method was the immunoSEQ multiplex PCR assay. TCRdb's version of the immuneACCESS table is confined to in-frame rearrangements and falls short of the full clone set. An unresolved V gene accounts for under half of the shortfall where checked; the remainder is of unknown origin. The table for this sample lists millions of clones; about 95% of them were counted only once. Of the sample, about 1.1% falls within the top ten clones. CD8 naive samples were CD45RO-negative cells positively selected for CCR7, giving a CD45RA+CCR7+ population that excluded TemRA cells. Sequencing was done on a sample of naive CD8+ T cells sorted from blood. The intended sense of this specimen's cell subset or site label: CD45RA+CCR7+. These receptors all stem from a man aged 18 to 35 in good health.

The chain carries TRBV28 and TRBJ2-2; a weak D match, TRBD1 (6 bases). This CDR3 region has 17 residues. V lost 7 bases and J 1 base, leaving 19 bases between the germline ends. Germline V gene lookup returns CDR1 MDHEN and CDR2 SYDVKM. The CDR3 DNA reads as TGTGCCAGCACCTTTAAAGCAGGGGCCGGGAACACCGGGGAGCTGTTTTTT. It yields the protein CASTFKAGAGNTGELFF. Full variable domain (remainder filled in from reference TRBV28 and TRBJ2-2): DVKVTQSSRYLVKRTGEKVFLECVQDMDHENMFWYRQDPGLGLRLIYFSYDVKMKEKGDIPEGYSVSREKKERFSLILESASTNQTSMYLCASTFKAGAGNTGELFFGEGSRLTVL.

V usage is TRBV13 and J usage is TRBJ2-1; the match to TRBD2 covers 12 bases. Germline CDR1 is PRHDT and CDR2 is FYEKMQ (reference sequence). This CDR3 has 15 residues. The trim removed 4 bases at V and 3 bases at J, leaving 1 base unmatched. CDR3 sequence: CASSSLAGGYNEQFF. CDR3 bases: TGTGCCAGCAGCTCACTAGCGGGGGGCTACAATGAGCAGTTCTTC.

This chain's CDR3 is CASSFGGPRSYEQYF. In DNA, the CDR3 is TGTGCCAGCAGCTTCGGGGGGCCGAGGTCCTACGAGCAGTACTTC. This chain connects TRBV13 to TRBJ2-7; the D gene is possibly TRBD2 (7 bases). V was trimmed by 3 bases and J by 1 base, leaving 13 bases between them. This CDR3 comprises 15 residues. The V gene's germline CDR1 is PRHDT and CDR2 FYEKMQ (reference sequence).

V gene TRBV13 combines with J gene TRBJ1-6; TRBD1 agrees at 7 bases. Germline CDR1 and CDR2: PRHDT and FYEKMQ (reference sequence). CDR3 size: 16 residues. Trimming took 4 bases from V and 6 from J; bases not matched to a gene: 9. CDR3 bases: TGTGCCAGCAGCTCTCGGGACAGCCTGAGTAATTCACCCCTCCACTTT. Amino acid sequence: CASSSRDSLSNSPLHF.

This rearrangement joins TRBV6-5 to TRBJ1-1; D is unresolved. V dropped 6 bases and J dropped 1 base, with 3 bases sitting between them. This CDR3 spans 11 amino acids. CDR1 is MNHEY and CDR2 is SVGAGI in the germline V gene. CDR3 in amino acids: CASRSNTEAFF. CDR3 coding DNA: TGTGCCAGCAGATCGAACACTGAAGCTTTCTTT.

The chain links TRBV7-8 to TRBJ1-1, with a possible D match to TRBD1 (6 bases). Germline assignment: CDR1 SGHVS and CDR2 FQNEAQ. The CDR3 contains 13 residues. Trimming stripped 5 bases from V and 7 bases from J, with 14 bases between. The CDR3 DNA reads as TGTGCCAGCAGCCTAGACAGGTTTAATGAAGCTTTCTTT. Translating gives CASSLDRFNEAFF. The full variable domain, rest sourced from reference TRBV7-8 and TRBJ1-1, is GAGVSQSPRYKVAKRGQDVALRCDPISGHVSLFWYQQALGQGPEFLTYFQNEAQLDKSGLPSDRFFAERPEGSVSTLKIQRTQQEDSAVYLCASSLDRFNEAFFGQGTRLTVV.

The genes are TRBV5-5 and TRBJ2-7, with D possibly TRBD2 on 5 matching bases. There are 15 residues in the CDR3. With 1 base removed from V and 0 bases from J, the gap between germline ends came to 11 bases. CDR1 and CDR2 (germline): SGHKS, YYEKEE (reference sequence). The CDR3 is CASSLSGSSSYEQYF. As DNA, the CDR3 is TGTGCCAGCAGCTTGTCGGGGTCGAGCTCCTACGAGCAGTACTTC.

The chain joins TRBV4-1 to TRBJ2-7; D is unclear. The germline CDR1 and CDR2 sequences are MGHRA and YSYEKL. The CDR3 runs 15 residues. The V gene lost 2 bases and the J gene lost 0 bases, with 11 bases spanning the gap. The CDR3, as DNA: TGCGCCAGCAGCCAAAGGCTAGGTAACTCCTACGAGCAGTACTTC. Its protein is CASSQRLGNSYEQYF.

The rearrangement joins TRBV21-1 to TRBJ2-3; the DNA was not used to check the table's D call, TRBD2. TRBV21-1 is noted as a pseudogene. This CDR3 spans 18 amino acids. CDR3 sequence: CASSKTPLAASSTDTQYF. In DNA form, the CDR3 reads TGTGCCAGCAGCAAAACACCACTAGCGGCCTCTAGCACAGATACGCAGTATTTT.

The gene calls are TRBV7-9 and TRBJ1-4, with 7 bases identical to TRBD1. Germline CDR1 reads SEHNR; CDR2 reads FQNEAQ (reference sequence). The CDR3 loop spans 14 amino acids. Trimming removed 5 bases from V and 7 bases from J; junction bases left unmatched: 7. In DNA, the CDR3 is TGTGCCAGCAGCCCGACAGGGTTCGGTGAAAAACTGTTTTTT. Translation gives CASSPTGFGEKLFF. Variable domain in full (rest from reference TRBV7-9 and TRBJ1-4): DTGVSQNPRHKITKRGQNVTFRCDPISEHNRLYWYRQTLGQGPEFLTYFQNEAQLEKSRLLSDRFSAERPKGSFSTLEIQRTEQGDSAMYLCASSPTGFGEKLFFGSGTQLSVL.

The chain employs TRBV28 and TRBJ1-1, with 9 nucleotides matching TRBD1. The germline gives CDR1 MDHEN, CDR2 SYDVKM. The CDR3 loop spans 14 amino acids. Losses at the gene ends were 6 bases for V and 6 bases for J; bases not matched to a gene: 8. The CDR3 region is CASSMTGGAPEAFF. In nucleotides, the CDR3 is TGTGCCAGCAGCATGACAGGGGGGGCCCCTGAAGCTTTCTTT.

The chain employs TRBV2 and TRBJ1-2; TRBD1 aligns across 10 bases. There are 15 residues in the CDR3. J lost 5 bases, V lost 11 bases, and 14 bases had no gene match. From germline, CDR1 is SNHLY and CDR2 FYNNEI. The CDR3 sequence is CAGVGAGQGNYGYTF. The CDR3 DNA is TGTGCCGGAGTCGGAGCGGGACAGGGGAATTATGGCTACACCTTC.

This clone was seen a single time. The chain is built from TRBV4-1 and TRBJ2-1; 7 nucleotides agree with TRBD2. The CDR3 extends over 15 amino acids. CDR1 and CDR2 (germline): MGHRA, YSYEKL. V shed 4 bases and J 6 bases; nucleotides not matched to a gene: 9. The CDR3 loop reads CASSPVGGMINEQFF. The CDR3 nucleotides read TGCGCCAGCAGCCCAGTGGGGGGGATGATCAATGAGCAGTTCTTC.

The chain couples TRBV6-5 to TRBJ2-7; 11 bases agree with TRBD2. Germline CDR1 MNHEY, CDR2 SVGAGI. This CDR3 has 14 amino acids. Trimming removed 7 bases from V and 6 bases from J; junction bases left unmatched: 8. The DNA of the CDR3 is TGTGCCAGCACCTATGGGACTAGCGGATCCGAGCAGTACTTC. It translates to CASTYGTSGSEQYF.

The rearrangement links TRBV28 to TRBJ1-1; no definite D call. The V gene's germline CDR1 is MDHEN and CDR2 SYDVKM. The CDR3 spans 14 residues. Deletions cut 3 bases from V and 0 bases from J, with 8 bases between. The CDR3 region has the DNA TGTGCCAGCAGTTTGAGGGTTTTGAACACTGAAGCTTTCTTT. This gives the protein CASSLRVLNTEAFF.

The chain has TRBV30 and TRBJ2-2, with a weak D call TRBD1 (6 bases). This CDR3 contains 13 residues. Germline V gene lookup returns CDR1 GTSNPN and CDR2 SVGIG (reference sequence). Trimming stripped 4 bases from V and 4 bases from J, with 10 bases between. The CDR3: CAWTPGVTGELFF. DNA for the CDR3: TGTGCCTGGACTCCAGGGGTCACCGGGGAGCTGTTTTTT.